Listed below are T cell receptor beta chains from one sample, sequenced in a study of blood T cell repertoires in COVID-19. The repertoire was sequenced with immunoSEQ multiplex PCR; TCRdb's copy has only in-frame clones and lacks some. The table includes roughly 220,000 clones, roughly 84% detected once. Sequencing was carried out using peripheral blood. All receptors derive from a woman between 40 and 55 years old who had recovered from COVID-19. CDR3s include the opening cysteine and the closing phenylalanine or tryptophan. The order of the fields is D gene, clone size, J gene, V gene, CDR3 protein, CDR3 DNA. D genes are given only for firm matches. Clone size is stated in some rows and not others, as once, few, many or a class when expanded.

NA,NA,TRBJ2-2,TRBV11-3,CASSPGGHRNTGELFF,TGTGCCAGCAGCCCGGGGGGACACAGGAACACCGGGGAGCTGTTTTTT
NA,NA,TRBJ1-5,TRBV7-2,CASSRSGDQPQHF,TGTGCCAGCAGCAGATCAGGGGATCAGCCCCAGCATTTT
NA,NA,TRBJ2-3,TRBV7-2,CASSLAAAAVPATQYF,TGTGCCAGCAGCTTAGCGGCGGCTGCGGTCCCCGCCACGCAGTATTTT
NA,many,TRBJ1-5,TRBV11-2,CASSPLSEQPQHF,TGTGCCAGCAGCCCGCTGAGTGAGCAGCCCCAGCATTTT
NA,many,TRBJ1-2,TRBV7-9,CASSLQNGYTF,TGTGCCAGCAGCTTACAGAATGGCTACACCTTC
TRBD1,NA,TRBJ2-2,TRBV7-3,CASSYAGTGGTGELFF,TGTGCCAGCAGCTACGCCGGGACAGGGGGTACCGGGGAGCTGTTTTTT
NA,NA,TRBJ1-4,TRBV28,CASSSPGGPTNEKLFF,TGTGCCAGCAGTTCCCCGGGAGGTCCGACTAATGAAAAACTGTTTTTT
NA,NA,TRBJ1-1,TRBV10-3,CAISGQGRDTEAFF,TGTGCCATCAGTGGCCAGGGTAGGGACACTGAAGCTTTCTTT
NA,NA,TRBJ1-1,TRBV29-1,CSVSVFASGAEAFF,TGCAGCGTATCAGTATTTGCATCGGGGGCTGAAGCTTTCTTT
TRBD2,NA,TRBJ2-1,TRBV3-1/TRBV3-2,CASSVTSGSSYNEQFF,TGTGCCAGCAGCGTGACTAGCGGGTCATCCTACAATGAGCAGTTCTTC
TRBD1,NA,TRBJ1-6,TRBV19,CASSTGTGGWNNSPLHF,TGTGCCAGTAGTACGGGGACAGGGGGCTGGAATAATTCACCCCTCCACTTT
NA,NA,TRBJ1-3,TRBV3-1/TRBV3-2,CASQLTGNTIYF,TGTGCCAGCCAACTTACTGGAAACACCATATATTTT
NA,once,TRBJ2-5,TRBV18,CASSPRSSEETQYF,TGTGCCAGCTCACCACGCTCTAGTGAGGAGACCCAGTACTTC
TRBD1,NA,TRBJ2-2,TRBV10-2,CASSGGQSAGELFF,TGCGCCAGCAGTGGGGGACAGTCAGCCGGGGAGCTGTTTTTT
TRBD1,NA,TRBJ1-6,TRBV15,CATSREGTDNGSPLHF,TGTGCCACCAGCAGGGAGGGGACAGACAATGGTTCACCCCTCCACTTT
TRBD2,NA,TRBJ2-5,TRBV12-3/TRBV12-4,CASSFRGGETQYF,TGTGCCAGCAGTTTCCGGGGGGGGGAGACCCAGTACTTC
TRBD1,NA,TRBJ1-6,TRBV3-1/TRBV3-2,CASSRRQGVNSPLHF,TGTGCCAGCAGCCGCAGACAGGGGGTTAATTCACCCCTCCACTTT
TRBD1,NA,TRBJ1-2,TRBV6-1,CASSRETGGGYGYTF,TGTGCCAGCAGTCGTGAGACAGGGGGAGGGTATGGCTACACCTTC
TRBD1,NA,TRBJ1-4,TRBV25-1,CASSDRQGPFGKLFF,TGTGCCAGCAGTGACCGACAGGGTCCTTTCGGGAAACTGTTTTTT
TRBD1,NA,TRBJ1-5,TRBV19,CASSGQGVTFNQPQHF,TGTGCCAGTAGTGGACAGGGGGTTACCTTCAATCAGCCCCAGCATTTT
TRBD2,NA,TRBJ2-5,TRBV5-1,CASSLTGGHQETQYF,TGCGCCAGCAGCTTGACGGGGGGACACCAAGAGACCCAGTACTTC
NA,NA,TRBJ2-6,TRBV6-5,CALPSRSGANVLTF,TGTGCCTTACCGAGCCGCTCTGGGGCCAACGTCCTGACTTTC
TRBD1,once,TRBJ1-4,TRBV3-1/TRBV3-2,CASSQTSGQGLFF,TGTGCCAGCAGCCAGACTTCTGGACAGGGACTGTTTTTT
NA,many,TRBJ1-2,TRBV29-1,CSVDDSRGYTF,TGCAGCGTTGATGACAGCCGCGGCTACACCTTC
TRBD1,NA,TRBJ1-5,TRBV23-1,CASSHPARTGVVENRGQPQHF,TGCGCCAGCAGTCACCCCGCCCGGACAGGGGTAGTAGAAAATCGTGGTCAGCCCCAGCATTTT
NA,NA,TRBJ2-2,TRBV2,CASVGALGVGTGELFF,TGTGCCAGCGTGGGAGCCCTAGGCGTAGGCACCGGGGAGCTGTTTTTT
NA,NA,TRBJ1-2,TRBV12-3/TRBV12-4,CASSLYSVYGYTF,TGTGCCAGCAGTTTATATTCGGTCTATGGCTACACCTTC
NA,NA,TRBJ1-3,TRBV30,CAWNTGRWGNTIYF,TGTGCCTGGAACACAGGGAGATGGGGAAACACCATATATTTT
NA,NA,TRBJ1-2,TRBV29-1,CSAETRAGHYGYTF,TGCAGCGCCGAAACCCGGGCAGGGCACTATGGCTACACCTTC
NA,NA,TRBJ2-2,TRBV12-3/TRBV12-4,CASSLTGMRELFF,TGTGCCAGCAGCTTGACAGGCATGAGGGAGCTGTTTTTT
TRBD1,NA,TRBJ1-6,TRBV7-2,CASSLAASGTGGNSPLHF,TGTGCCAGCAGCTTAGCAGCGTCCGGGACAGGGGGAAATTCACCCCTCCACTTT
NA,NA,TRBJ1-4,TRBV6-5,CASSYERGKLFF,TGTGCCAGCAGTTACGAACGGGGGAAACTGTTTTTT
TRBD1,NA,TRBJ1-1,TRBV2,CASSLGQGEAEAFF,TGTGCCAGCAGTCTGGGACAGGGGGAGGCTGAAGCTTTCTTT
NA,NA,TRBJ2-1,TRBV7-8,CASSRGPVEDGHEQFF,TGTGCCAGCAGCCGAGGACCCGTAGAGGATGGTCATGAGCAGTTCTTC
NA,NA,TRBJ1-2,TRBV12-3/TRBV12-4,CASSFLQGSGYTF,TGTGCCAGCAGTTTTTTACAGGGTAGTGGCTACACCTTC
NA,NA,TRBJ2-7,TRBV2,CAISVSGSYEQYF,TGTGCCATCTCAGTTAGCGGCTCCTACGAGCAGTACTTC
NA,NA,TRBJ2-2,TRBV5-1,CASSLVYTGELFF,TGCGCCAGCAGCTTGGTCTACACCGGGGAGCTGTTTTTT
NA,NA,TRBJ2-2,TRBV14,CASSPLEGELFF,TGTGCCAGCAGCCCGTTGGAGGGGGAGCTGTTTTTT
NA,NA,TRBJ1-2,TRBV13,CASSSGSGVSGYTF,TGTGCCAGCAGCTCCGGGTCGGGGGTTAGTGGCTACACCTTC
TRBD2,NA,TRBJ2-3,TRBV5-1,CASSSTPSGGNPHTQYF,TGCGCCAGCAGTTCCACACCTAGCGGGGGGAACCCACATACGCAGTATTTT
NA,NA,TRBJ2-1,TRBV7-3,CASSLKSGEAEQFF,TGTGCCAGCAGCTTAAAATCCGGAGAGGCTGAGCAGTTCTTC
NA,NA,TRBJ1-1,TRBV5-1,CASSLETSITEAFF,TGCGCCAGCAGCTTGGAAACAAGTATTACTGAAGCTTTCTTT
TRBD2,NA,TRBJ2-5,TRBV30,CAWSVGLAGQETQYF,TGTGCCTGGAGTGTCGGACTAGCGGGGCAAGAGACCCAGTACTTC
NA,NA,TRBJ1-1,TRBV11-3,CASSLWTDTEAFF,TGTGCCAGCAGCTTATGGACAGACACTGAAGCTTTCTTT
TRBD1,NA,TRBJ1-5,TRBV5-1,CASSLGTGDQPQHF,TGCGCCAGCAGCTTAGGGACAGGGGATCAGCCCCAGCATTTT
TRBD1,NA,TRBJ1-2,TRBV6-5,CASRRQGGDYGYTF,TGTGCCAGCAGACGACAGGGAGGCGATTATGGCTACACCTTC
NA,few,TRBJ1-1,TRBV10-3,CAISEFQVGEAFF,TGTGCCATCAGTGAGTTTCAGGTCGGTGAAGCTTTCTTT
TRBD2,NA,TRBJ2-3,TRBV13,CASSFGTSGITDTQYF,TGTGCCAGCAGCTTCGGGACTAGCGGGATCACAGATACGCAGTATTTT
NA,NA,TRBJ2-2,TRBV28,CASSYTGRGGELFF,TGTGCCAGCAGCTACACAGGACGAGGCGGGGAGCTGTTTTTT
NA,NA,TRBJ2-6,TRBV6-5,CASKRLLGANVLTF,TGTGCCAGCAAGAGGTTGCTTGGGGCCAACGTCCTGACTTTC
NA,NA,TRBJ2-5,TRBV3-1/TRBV3-2,CASSQDRGQETQYF,TGTGCCAGCAGCCAAGATCGGGGGCAAGAGACCCAGTACTTC
TRBD1,NA,TRBJ2-7,TRBV6-2/TRBV6-3,CASSSQGVEQYF,TGTGCCAGCAGTTCCCAGGGGGTCGAGCAGTACTTC
TRBD1,once,TRBJ1-1,TRBV28,CASRRSGTGGVAFF,TGTGCCAGCAGACGATCCGGGACAGGGGGCGTCGCTTTCTTT